Below, 2 T cell receptor beta chains from the same sample are listed, as sequenced in a study of T cells after yellow fever vaccination. Using its own MiXCR run on the 5' RACE reads, TCRdb lists one record per CDR3 protein. The sample has some 170,000 distinct CDR3 sequences; about a tenth are singletons. Sequenced here: CD8+ T cells sorted from PBMCs, sampled 45 days after the yellow fever booster vaccination. The origin of the receptors is a man aged 18 to 30 who received the YFV17D yellow fever vaccine.

The V gene is TRBV28, the J gene TRBJ1-1; TRBD1 might be the D (5 bases). This CDR3 contains 15 residues. Deletions cut 4 bases from V and 0 bases from J, with 12 bases between. Germline V gives CDR1 MDHEN, CDR2 SYDVKM. The CDR3 coding sequence is TGTGCCAGCAGTTCGGGCAGGGTTATGAACACTGAAGCTTTCTTT. It yields the protein CASSSGRVMNTEAFF.

The chain couples TRBV3-1 to TRBJ2-1; 9 bases map to TRBD2. This CDR3 region has 18 residues. V shed 0 bases and J 6 bases; nucleotides not matched to a gene: 12. Germline V gives CDR1 LGHDT, CDR2 YNNKEL (reference sequence). The CDR3 is CASSQDMGSRGGINEQFF. CDR3 coding DNA: TGTGCCAGCAGCCAAGATATGGGATCGCGGGGGGGCATCAATGAGCAGTTCTTC.